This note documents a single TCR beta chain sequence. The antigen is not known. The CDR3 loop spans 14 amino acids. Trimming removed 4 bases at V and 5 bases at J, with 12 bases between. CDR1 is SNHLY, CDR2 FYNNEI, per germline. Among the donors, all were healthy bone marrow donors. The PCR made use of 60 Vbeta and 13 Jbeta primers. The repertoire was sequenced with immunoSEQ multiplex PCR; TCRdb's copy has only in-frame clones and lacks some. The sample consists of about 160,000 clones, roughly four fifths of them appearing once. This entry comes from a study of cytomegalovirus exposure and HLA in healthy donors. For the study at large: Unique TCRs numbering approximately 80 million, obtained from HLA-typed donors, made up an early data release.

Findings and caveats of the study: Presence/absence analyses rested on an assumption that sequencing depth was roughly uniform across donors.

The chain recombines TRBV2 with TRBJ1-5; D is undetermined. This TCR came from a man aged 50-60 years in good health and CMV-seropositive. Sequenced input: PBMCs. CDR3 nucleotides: TGTGCCAGCAGTGGCGATCGGAGCGATCAGCCCCAGCATTTT. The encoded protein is CASSGDRSDQPQHF.